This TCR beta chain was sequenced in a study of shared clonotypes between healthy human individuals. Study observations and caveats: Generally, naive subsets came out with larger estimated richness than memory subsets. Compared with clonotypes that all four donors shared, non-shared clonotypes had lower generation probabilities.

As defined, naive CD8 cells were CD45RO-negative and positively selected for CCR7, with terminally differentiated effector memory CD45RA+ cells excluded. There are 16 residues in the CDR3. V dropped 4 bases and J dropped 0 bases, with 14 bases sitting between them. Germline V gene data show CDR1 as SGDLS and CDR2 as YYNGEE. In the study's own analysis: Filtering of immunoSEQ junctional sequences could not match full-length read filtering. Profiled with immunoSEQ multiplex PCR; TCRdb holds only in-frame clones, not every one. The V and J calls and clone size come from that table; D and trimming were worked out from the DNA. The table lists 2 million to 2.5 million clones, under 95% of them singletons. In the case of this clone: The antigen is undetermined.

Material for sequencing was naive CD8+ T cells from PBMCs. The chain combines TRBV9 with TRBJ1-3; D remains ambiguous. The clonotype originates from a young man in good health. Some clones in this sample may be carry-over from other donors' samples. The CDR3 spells CASSITGRSSGNTIYF. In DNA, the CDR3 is TGTGCCAGCAGCATCACGGGGAGGAGCTCTGGAAACACCATATATTTT.